This TCR beta chain appears in the sequencing data of a study of T cells in women clearing cervical HPV infection. Turning to the study itself: Control women cleared a single incident HPV16 infection within 12 months. With HLA typing for only a few women, HLA confounding remains possible. Study-level results: T-cell numbers per sample were unknown and may explain richness differences.

V lost 3 bases and J 5 bases, leaving 7 bases between the germline ends. The CDR3 spans 11 residues. Germline V CDR1 and CDR2: DFQATT, SNEGSKA (reference sequence). Repertoires were generated with immunoSEQ multiplex PCR, while TCRdb's copy carries only in-frame clones and drops some. The sample features about 30,000 clones, with around 4% in its top ten. Concerning this clone itself: Its antigen is currently unknown. The CDR3 is cut off 3 residues early in the read; its end comes from the germline J gene.

Sample: blood buffy coat. The TCR comes from a woman between 18 and 69 years old with a cervical HPV16 infection that either progressed to CIN3+ or cleared (not recorded which). This chain links TRBV20-1 with TRBJ1-1; D unresolved. CDR3: CSASPRTEAFF. Incomplete CDR3 DNA: TGCAGTGCTAGTCCGAGGACTGAA.